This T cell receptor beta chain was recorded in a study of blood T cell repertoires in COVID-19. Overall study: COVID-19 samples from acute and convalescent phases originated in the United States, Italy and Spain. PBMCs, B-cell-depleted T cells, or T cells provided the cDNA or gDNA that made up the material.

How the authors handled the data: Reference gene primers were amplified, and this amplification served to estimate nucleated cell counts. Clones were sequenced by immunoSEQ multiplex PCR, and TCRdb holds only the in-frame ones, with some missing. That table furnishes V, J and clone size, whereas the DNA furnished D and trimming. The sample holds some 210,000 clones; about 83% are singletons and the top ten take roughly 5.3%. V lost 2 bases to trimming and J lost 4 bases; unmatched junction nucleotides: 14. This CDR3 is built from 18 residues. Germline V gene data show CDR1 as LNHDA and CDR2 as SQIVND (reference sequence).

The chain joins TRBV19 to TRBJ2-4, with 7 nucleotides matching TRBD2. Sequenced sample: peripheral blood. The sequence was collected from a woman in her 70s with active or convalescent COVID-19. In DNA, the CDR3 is TGTGCCAGTAGTATAAATCGGAGAGAGGGGAGGGCGAAAAACATTCAGTACTTC. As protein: CASSINRREGRAKNIQYF.